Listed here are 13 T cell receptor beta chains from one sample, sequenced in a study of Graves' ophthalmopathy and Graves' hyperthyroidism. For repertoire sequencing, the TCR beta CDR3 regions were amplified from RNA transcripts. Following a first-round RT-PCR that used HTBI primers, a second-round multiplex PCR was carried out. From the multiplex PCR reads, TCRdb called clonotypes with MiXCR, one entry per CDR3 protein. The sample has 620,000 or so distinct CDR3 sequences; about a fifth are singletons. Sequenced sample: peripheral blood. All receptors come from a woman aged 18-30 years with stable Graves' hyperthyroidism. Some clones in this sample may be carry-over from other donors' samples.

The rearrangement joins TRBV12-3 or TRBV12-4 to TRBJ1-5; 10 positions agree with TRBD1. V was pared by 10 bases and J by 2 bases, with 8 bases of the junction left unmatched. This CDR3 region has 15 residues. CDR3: CATSAGQGGNQPQHF. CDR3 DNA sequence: TGTGCCACCAGCGCTGGACAGGGGGGCAATCAGCCCCAGCATTTT.

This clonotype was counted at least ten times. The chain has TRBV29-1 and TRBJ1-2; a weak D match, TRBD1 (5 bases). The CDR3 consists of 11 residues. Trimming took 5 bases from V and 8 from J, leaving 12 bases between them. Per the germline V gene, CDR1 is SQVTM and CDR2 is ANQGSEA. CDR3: CSVSGGSGYTF. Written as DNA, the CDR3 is TGCAGCGTTTCTGGGGGTTCAGGCTACACCTTC. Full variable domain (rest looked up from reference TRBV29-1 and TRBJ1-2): SAVISQKPSRDICQRGTSLTIQCQVDSQVTMMFWYRQQPGQSLTLIATANQGSEATYESGFVIDKFPISRPNLTFSTLTVSNMSPEDSSIYLCSVSGGSGYTFGSGTRLTVV.

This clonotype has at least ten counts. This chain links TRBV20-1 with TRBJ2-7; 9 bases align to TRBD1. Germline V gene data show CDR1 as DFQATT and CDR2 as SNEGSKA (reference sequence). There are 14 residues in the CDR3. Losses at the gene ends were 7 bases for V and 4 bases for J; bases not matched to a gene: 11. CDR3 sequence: CSVSPGQGIYEQYF. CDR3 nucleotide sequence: TGCAGTGTCTCCCCGGGACAGGGTATTTACGAGCAGTACTTC.

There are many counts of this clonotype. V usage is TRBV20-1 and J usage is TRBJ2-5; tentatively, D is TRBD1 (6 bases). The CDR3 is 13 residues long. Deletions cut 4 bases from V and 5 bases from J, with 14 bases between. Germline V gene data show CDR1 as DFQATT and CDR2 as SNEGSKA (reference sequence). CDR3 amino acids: CSANQGSKETQYF. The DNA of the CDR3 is TGCAGTGCTAACCAGGGGAGTAAGGAGACCCAGTACTTC.

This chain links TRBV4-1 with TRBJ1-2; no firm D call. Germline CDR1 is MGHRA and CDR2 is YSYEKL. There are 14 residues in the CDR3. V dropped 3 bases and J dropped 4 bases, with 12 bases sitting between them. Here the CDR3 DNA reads TGCGCCAGCAGCCAGGGCAGATCTGGCTATGGCTACACCTTC. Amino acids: CASSQGRSGYGYTF.

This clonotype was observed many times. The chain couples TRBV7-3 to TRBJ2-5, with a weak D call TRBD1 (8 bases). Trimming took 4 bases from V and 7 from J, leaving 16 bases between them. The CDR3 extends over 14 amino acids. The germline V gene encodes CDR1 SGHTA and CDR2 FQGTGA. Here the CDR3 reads CASSSGTGGGTQYF. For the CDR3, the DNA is TGTGCCAGCAGCTCCGGGACAGGCGGGGGGACCCAGTACTTC. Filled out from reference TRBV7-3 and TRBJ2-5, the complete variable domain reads GAGVSQTPSNKVTEKGKYVELRCDPISGHTALYWYRQSLGQGPEFLIYFQGTGAADDSGLPNDRFFAVRPEGSVSTLKIQRTERGDSAVYLCASSSGTGGGTQYFGPGTRLLVL.

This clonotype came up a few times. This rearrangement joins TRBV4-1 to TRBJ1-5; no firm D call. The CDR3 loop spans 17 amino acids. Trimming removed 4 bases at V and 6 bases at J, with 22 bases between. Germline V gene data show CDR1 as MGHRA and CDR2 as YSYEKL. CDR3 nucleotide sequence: TGCGCCAGCAGCCCATATTATGCGGGGAAAGGACCTCAGCCCCAGCATTTT. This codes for CASSPYYAGKGPQPQHF.

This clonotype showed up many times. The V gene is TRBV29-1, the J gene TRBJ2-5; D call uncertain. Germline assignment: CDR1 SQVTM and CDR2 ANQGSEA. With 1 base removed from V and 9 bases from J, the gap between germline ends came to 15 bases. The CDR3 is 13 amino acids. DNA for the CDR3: TGCAGCGTTGAAGGGTTCAGCCCCGGGTCCCAGTACTTC. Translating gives CSVEGFSPGSQYF.

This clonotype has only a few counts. DNA for the CDR3: TGTGCCGCCGCGGACTATTGGGTTACCACAGATACGCAGTATTTT. Protein product: CAAADYWVTTDTQYF. This rearrangement joins TRBV10-3 to TRBJ2-3; the D gene is possibly TRBD2 (6 bases). CDR1 and CDR2 (germline): ENHRY, SYGVKD. Trimming left V 11 bases short and J 2 bases short, with 20 bases between. The CDR3 runs 15 residues.

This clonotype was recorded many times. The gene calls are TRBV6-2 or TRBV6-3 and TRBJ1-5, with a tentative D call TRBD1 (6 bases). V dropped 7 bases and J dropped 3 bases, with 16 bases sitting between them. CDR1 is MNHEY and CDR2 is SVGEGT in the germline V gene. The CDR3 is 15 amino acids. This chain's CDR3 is CASTTQGGLNQPQHF. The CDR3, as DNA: TGTGCCAGCACCACCCAAGGGGGGCTCAATCAGCCCCAGCATTTT.

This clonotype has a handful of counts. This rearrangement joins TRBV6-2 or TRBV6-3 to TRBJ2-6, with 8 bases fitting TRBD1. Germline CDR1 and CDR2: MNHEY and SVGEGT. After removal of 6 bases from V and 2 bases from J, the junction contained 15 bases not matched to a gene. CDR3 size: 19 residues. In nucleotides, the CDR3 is TGTGCCAGCAGCCGCCTTTCCCTAGGACAGGGACCTGGGGCCAACGTCCTGACTTTC. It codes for CASSRLSLGQGPGANVLTF.

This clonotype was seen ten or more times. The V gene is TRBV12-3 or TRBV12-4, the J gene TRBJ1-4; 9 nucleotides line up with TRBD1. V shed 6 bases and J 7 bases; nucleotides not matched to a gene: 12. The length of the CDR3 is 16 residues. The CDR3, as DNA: TGTGCCAGCAGGCCCGGGACAGGGATTCGGGGTGAAAAACTGTTTTTT. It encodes CASRPGTGIRGEKLFF.

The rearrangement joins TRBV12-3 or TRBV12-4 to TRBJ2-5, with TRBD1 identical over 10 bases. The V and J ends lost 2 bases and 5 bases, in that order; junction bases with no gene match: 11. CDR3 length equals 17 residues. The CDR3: CASSLHMMDRGVETQYF. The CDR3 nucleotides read TGTGCCAGCAGTTTACATATGATGGACAGGGGGGTTGAGACCCAGTACTTC.